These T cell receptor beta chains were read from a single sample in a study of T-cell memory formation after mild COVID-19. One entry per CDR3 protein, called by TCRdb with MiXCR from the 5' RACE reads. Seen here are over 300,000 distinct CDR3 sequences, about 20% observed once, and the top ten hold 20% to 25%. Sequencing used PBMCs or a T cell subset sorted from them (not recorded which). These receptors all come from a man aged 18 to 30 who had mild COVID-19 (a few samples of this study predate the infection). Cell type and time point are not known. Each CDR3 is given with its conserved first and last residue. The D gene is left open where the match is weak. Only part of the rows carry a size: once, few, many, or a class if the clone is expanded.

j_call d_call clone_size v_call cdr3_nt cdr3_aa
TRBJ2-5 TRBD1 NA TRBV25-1 TGTGCCAGCAGTGAATTAGGACAGGGGGGACAAGAGACCCAGTACTTC CASSELGQGGQETQYF
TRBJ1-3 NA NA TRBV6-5 TGTGCCAGCAGTTCAAGGGACTCTGGAAACACCATATATTTT CASSSRDSGNTIYF
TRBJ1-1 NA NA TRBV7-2 TGTTCCAGCAGCTTAGGCACAGGGAGAGAAGCTTTCTTT CSSSLGTGREAFF
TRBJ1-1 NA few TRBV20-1 TGCAGTGCTAGTGGGGGGTCAGTTTCTAACACTGAAGCTTTCTTT CSASGGSVSNTEAFF
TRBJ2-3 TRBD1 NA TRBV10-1 TGCGCCAGCAGTGACGGGACAGGGATTTCAGATACGCAGTATTTT CASSDGTGISDTQYF
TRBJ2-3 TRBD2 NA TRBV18 TGTGCCAGCTTGGAAAGCGGGGGCCTTTTCACAGATACGCAGTATTTT CASLESGGLFTDTQYF
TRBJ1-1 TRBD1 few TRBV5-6 TGTGCCAGCAGCTTACCGGGACAGGGGGTGAACACTGAAGCTTTCTTT CASSLPGQGVNTEAFF
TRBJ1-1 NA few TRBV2 TGTGCCAGCAGTGTAGATATGGAGGCTTTCTTT CASSVDMEAFF
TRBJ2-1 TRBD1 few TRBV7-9 TGTGCCAGCAGCAGCAGGGACAGGGGGCCGAATGAGCAGTTCTTC CASSSRDRGPNEQFF
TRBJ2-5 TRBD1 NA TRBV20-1 TGCAGTGCTGGGACAGGGCCCCAGGAGACCCAGTACTTC CSAGTGPQETQYF
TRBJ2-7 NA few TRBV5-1 TGCGCCAGCAGCTTGGTCGTCGCGACGACCTCCTACGAGCAGTACTTC CASSLVVATTSYEQYF
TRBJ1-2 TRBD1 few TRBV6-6 TGTGCCAGCAGTACCCTGGGACAGGGGGTGCACTATGGCTACACCTTC CASSTLGQGVHYGYTF
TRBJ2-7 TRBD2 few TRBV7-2 TGTGCCAGCAGCTTAGGGCTAGCGGGGGGAGAGGAGCAGTACTTC CASSLGLAGGEEQYF
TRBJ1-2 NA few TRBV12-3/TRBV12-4 TGTGCCAGCACCATCGGGGGGGCAGGTGGCTACACCTTC CASTIGGAGGYTF
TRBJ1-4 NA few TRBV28 TGTGCCAGCAGTTGGTCGGACGAAAAACTGTTTTTT CASSWSDEKLFF
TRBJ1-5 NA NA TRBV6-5 TGTGCCAACCGACTACACGGGGGCGCGGATCAGCCCCAGCATTTT CANRLHGGADQPQHF
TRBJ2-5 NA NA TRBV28 TGTGCCAGCAGTTTATGGGGGTCGGTGCAAGAGACCCAGTACTTC CASSLWGSVQETQYF
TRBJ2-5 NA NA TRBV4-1 TGCGCCAGCAGCCAAGATTACCGGCAAGAGACCCAGTACTTC CASSQDYRQETQYF
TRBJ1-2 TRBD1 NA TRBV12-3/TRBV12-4 TGTGCCAGCAGTTCCATGACAGGGCAAAAAGGCTACACCTTC CASSSMTGQKGYTF
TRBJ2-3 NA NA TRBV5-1 TGCGCCAGCAGCTTTACAGGGCCAGATACGCAGTATTTT CASSFTGPDTQYF
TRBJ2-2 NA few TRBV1 NA CTSSQEFAQGTGELFF
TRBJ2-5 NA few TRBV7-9 TGTGCCAGCAGCTTAGTACAGGTGGGGAAAGAGACCCAGTACTTC CASSLVQVGKETQYF
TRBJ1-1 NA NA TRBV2 TGTGCCAGCAGTGTTGGGGGGGAAACTGAAGCTTTCTTT CASSVGGETEAFF
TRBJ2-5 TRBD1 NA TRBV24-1 TGTGCCACCAGTGAAACGGGACAGCACCAAGAGACCCAGTACTTC CATSETGQHQETQYF
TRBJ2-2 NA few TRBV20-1 TGCAGTGCCCCGTGGCGGGGTGACACCGGGGAGCTGTTTTTT CSAPWRGDTGELFF
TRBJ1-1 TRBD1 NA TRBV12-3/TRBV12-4 TGTGCCAGCAGTTCCCGTCCCGGGACAGGGCCGAGGGCTGAAGCTTTCTTT CASSSRPGTGPRAEAFF
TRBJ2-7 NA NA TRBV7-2 TGTGCCAGCAGCCGCTCGGGAGACTACGAGCAGTACTTC CASSRSGDYEQYF
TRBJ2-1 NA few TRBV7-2 TGTGCCAGCAGCCTAATCGGGGGTTATAACAATGAGCAGTTCTTC CASSLIGGYNNEQFF
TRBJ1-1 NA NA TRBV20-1 TGCAGTGCTAGAGATATACAGGGTATTGAAGCTTTCTTT CSARDIQGIEAFF